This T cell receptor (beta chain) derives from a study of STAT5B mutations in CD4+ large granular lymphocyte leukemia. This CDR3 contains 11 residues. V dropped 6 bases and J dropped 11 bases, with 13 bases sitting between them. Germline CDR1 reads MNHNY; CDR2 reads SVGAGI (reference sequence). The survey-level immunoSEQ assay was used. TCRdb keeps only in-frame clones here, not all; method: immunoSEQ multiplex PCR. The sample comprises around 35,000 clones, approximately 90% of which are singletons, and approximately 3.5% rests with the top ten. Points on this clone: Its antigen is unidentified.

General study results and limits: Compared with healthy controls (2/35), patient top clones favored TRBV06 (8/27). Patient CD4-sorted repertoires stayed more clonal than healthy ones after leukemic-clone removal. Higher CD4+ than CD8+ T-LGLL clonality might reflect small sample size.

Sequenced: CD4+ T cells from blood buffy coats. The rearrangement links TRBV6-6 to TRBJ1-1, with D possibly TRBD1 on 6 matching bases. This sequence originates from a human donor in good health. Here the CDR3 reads CASRQQGRAFF. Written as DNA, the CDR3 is TGTGCCAGCAGGCAACAGGGAAGGGCTTTCTTT.